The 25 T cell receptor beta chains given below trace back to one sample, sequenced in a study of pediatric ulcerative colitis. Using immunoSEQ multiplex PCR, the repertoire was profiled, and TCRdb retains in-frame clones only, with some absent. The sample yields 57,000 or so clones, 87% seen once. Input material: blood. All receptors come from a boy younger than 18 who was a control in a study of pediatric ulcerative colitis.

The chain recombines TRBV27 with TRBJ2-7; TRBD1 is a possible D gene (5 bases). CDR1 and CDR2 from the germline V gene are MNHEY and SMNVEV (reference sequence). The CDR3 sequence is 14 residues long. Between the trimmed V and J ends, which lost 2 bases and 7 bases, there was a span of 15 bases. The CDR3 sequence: CASSLGQGMREQYF. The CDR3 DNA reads TGTGCCAGCAGTTTAGGGCAGGGTATGCGGGAGCAGTACTTC.

The CDR3 loop is CASSSLWLMTNYGYTF. CDR3 nucleotides: TGTGCCAGCAGCTCACTTTGGTTAATGACCAACTATGGCTACACCTTC. The genes are TRBV11-2 and TRBJ1-2, with D unresolved. V lost 4 bases and J lost 2, with 17 bases in between. CDR1 and CDR2 (germline): SGHAT, FQNNGV. The length of the CDR3 is 16 residues. Full variable domain (outside the CDR3, taken from reference TRBV11-2 and TRBJ1-2): EAGVAQSPRYKIIEKRQSVAFWCNPISGHATLYWYQQILGQGPKLLIQFQNNGVVDDSQLPKDRFSAERLKGVDSTLKIQPAKLEDSAVYLCASSSLWLMTNYGYTFGSGTRLTVV.

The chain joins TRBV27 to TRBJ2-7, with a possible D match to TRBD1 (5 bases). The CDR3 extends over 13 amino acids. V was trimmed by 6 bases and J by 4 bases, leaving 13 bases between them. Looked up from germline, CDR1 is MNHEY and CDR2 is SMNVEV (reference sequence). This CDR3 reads CASRAQGPYEQYF. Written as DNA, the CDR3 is TGTGCCAGCAGGGCCCAGGGCCCATACGAGCAGTACTTC.

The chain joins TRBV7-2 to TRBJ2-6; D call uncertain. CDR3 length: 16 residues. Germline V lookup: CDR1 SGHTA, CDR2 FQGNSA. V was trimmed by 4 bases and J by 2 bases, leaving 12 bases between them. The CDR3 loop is CASSSAVTTGANVLTF. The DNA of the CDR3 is TGTGCCAGCAGCTCCGCCGTCACTACTGGGGCCAACGTCCTGACTTTC.

CDR3 nucleotides: TGTGCCAGCGCAGCGAAGGGTGGAAATGAGCAGTTCTTC. Protein: CASAAKGGNEQFF. V is TRBV10-3 and J is TRBJ2-1; D remains ambiguous. Germline loops: CDR1 ENHRY, CDR2 SYGVKD. The V end lost 10 bases, the J end lost 7 bases, and 17 bases lay between the germline ends. The CDR3 is 13 amino acids.

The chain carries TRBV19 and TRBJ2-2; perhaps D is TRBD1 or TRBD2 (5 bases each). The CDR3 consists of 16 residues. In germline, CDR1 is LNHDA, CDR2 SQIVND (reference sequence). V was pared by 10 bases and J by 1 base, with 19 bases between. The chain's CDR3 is CATESRGGWNTGELFF. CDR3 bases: TGTGCCACCGAGTCTCGTGGGGGTTGGAACACCGGGGAGCTGTTTTTT.

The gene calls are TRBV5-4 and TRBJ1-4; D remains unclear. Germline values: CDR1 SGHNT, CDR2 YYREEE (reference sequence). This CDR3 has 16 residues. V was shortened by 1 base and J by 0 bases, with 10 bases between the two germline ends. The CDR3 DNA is TGTGCCAGCAGCTTGCCAGACGGAGCAACTAATGAAAAACTGTTTTTT. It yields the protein CASSLPDGATNEKLFF.

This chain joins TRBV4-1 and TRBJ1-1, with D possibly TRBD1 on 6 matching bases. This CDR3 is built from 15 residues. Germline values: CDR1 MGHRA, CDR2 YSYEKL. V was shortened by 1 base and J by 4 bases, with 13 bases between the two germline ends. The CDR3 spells CASSQALQGFTEAFF. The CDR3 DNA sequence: TGCGCCAGCAGCCAAGCCCTACAGGGCTTCACTGAAGCTTTCTTT.

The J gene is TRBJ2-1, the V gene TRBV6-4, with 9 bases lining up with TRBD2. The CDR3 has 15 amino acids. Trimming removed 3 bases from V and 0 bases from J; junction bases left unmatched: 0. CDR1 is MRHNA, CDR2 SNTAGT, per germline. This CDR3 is CASSELAGSYNEQFF. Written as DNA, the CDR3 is TGTGCCAGCAGTGAACTAGCGGGCTCCTACAATGAGCAGTTCTTC.

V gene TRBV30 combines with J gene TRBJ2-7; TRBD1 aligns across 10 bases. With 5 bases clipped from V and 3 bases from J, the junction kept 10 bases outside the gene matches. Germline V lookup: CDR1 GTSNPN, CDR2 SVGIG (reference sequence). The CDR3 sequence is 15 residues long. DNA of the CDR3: TGTGCCTGGTCCCTCTTGGGACAGGGGTTCTACGAGCAGTACTTC. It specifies CAWSLLGQGFYEQYF.

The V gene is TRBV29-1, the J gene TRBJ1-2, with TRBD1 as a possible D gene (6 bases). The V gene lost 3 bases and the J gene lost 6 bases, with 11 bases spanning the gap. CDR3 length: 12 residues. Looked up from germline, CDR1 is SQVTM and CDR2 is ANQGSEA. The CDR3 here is CSVDRGDNGYTF. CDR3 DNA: TGCAGCGTTGACAGGGGAGACAATGGCTACACCTTC.

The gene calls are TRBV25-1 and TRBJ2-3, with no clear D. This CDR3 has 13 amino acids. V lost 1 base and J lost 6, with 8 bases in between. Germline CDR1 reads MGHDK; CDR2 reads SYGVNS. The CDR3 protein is CASSEFYRDTQYF. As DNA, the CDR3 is TGTGCCAGCAGTGAATTTTATCGGGATACGCAGTATTTT.

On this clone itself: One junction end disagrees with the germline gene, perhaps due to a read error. The DNA of the CDR3 is TGTGCCAGCAGTTACTCGAGGAATTCACCCCCCCACTTT. Translating it yields CASSYSRNSPPHF. This sequence joins TRBV6-5 and TRBJ1-6, with unresolved D. The V gene's germline CDR1 is MNHEY and CDR2 SVGAGI. The CDR3 runs 13 residues.

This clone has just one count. This CDR3 is CASSPPTGAEGKNIQYF. Here the CDR3 DNA reads TGTGCCAGCTCACCACCTACAGGGGCTGAGGGCAAAAACATTCAGTACTTC. J is TRBJ2-4 and V is TRBV18, with 7 bases matching TRBD1. Germline CDR1 reads KGHSH; CDR2 reads LQKENI. CDR3 length: 17 amino acids. After removal of 0 bases from V and 3 bases from J, the junction contained 8 bases not matched to a gene.

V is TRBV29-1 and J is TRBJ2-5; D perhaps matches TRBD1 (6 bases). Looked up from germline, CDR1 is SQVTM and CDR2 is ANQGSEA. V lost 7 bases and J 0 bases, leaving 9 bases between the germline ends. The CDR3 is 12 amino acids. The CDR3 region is CSGRQDQETQYF. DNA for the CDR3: TGCAGCGGAAGACAGGACCAAGAGACCCAGTACTTC. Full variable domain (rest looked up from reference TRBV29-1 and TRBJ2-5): SAVISQKPSRDICQRGTSLTIQCQVDSQVTMMFWYRQQPGQSLTLIATANQGSEATYESGFVIDKFPISRPNLTFSTLTVSNMSPEDSSIYLCSGRQDQETQYFGPGTRLLVL.

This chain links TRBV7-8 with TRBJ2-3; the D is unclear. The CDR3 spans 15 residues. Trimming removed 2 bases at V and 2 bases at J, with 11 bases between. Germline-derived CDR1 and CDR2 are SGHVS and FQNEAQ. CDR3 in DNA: TGTGCCAGCAGCTTACGCAGAACCCTCACAGATACGCAGTATTTT. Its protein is CASSLRRTLTDTQYF.

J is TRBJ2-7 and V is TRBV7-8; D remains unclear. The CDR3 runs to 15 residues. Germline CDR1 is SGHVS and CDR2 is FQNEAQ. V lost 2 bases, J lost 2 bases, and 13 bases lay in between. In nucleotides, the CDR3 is TGTGCCAGCAGCTTAAGGCGCGAACGGGCCTACGAGCAGTACTTC. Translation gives CASSLRRERAYEQYF.

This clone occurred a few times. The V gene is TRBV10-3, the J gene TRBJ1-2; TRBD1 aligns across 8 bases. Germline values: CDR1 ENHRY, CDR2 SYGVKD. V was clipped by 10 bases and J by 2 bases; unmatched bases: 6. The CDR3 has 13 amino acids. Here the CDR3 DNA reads TGTGCCACCCAGGGGGCGGAAAACTATGGCTACACCTTC. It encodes CATQGAENYGYTF.

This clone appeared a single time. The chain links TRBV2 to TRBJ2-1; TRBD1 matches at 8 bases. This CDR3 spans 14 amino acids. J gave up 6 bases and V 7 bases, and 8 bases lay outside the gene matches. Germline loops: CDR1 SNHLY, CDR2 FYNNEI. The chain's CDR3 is CASTGTGSLNEQFF. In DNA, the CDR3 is TGTGCCAGCACCGGGACAGGTAGTCTCAATGAGCAGTTCTTC.

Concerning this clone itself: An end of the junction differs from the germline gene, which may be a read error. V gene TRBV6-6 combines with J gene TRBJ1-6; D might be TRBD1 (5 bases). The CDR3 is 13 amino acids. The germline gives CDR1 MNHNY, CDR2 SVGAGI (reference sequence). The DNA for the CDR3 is TGTGCCAGCAGTTACTCAGGTTCGGGACCAAACGACTTT. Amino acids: CASSYSGSGPNDF.

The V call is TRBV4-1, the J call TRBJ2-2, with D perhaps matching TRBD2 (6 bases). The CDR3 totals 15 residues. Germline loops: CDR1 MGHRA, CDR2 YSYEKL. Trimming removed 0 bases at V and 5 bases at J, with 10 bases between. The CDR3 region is CASSQEIGGTGELFF. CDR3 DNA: TGCGCCAGCAGCCAAGAAATAGGAGGGACCGGGGAGCTGTTTTTT.

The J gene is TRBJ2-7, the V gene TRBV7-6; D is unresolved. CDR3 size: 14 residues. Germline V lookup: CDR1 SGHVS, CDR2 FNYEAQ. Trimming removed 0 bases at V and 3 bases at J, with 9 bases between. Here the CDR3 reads CASSLAVGNYEQYF. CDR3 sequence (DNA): TGTGCCAGCAGCTTAGCGGTGGGCAACTACGAGCAGTACTTC. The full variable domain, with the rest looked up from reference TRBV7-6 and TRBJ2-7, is GAGVSQSPRYKVTKRGQDVALRCDPISGHVSLYWYRQALGQGPEFLTYFNYEAQQDKSGLPNDRFSAERPEGSISTLTIQRTEQRDSAMYRCASSLAVGNYEQYFGPGTRLTVT.

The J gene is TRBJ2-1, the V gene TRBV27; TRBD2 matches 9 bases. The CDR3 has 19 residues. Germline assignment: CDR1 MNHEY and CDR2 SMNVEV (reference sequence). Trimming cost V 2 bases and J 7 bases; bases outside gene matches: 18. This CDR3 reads CASSLQGAVAGGGWNEQFF. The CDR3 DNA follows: TGTGCCAGCAGTTTACAAGGGGCCGTGGCGGGAGGGGGGTGGAATGAGCAGTTCTTC.

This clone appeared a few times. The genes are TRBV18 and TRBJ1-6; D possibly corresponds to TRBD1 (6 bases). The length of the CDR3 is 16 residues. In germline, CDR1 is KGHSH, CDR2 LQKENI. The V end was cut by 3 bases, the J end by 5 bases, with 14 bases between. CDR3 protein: CASSPRAGVDNSPLHF. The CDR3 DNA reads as TGTGCCAGCTCACCGAGGGCAGGGGTAGATAATTCACCCCTCCACTTT.

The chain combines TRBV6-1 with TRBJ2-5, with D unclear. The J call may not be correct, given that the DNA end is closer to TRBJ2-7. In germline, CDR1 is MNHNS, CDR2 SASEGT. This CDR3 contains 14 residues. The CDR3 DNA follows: TGTGCCAGCAGTAATGTCTGGGGTTCCTACGAGCAGTACTTC. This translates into CASSNVWGSYEQYF.